Listed below are T cell receptor beta chains from one sample, sequenced in a study of blood T cell repertoires in COVID-19. TCRdb's table, derived via immunoSEQ multiplex PCR, lists solely in-frame clones and lacks some. The sample has roughly 670,000 clones, 75% to 90% seen once. The sequencing input was peripheral blood. These TCRs come from a woman between 18 and 29 years old with acute or convalescent COVID-19. Both conserved end residues are part of each CDR3. A D gene is named only where the DNA matches it firmly. Some rows have no size entry. The others give once, few or many, or a class for an expanded clone.

TRBJ1-2 | TRBV6-5 | - | - | TGTGCCAGCAGCCGAAGACCGGGAACTTATGGCTACACCTTC | CASSRRPGTYGYTF
TRBJ2-7 | TRBV2 | TRBD1 | - | TGTGCCAGCAGCGGACAGGGGGGATTTTACGAGCAGTACTTC | CASSGQGGFYEQYF
TRBJ1-3 | TRBV6-5 | - | - | TGTGCCACAGCAGGGTCTGGAAACACCATATATTTT | CATAGSGNTIYF
TRBJ2-1 | TRBV6-4 | TRBD2 | - | TGTGCCAGCAGTGACCTAGCGGGGGGGGATGAGCAGTTCTTC | CASSDLAGGDEQFF
TRBJ1-2 | TRBV7-6 | TRBD1 | - | TGTGCCAGCAGCCACAGGGGTGACTATGGCTACACCTTC | CASSHRGDYGYTF
TRBJ1-2 | TRBV27 | - | - | TGTGCCAGCAGTTTAGGAGGGGTTCAATATGGCTACACCTTC | CASSLGGVQYGYTF
TRBJ1-2 | TRBV9 | - | - | TGTGCCAGCAGCGTAGGACCGGGGGGCCTCTATGGCTACACCTTT | CASSVGPGGLYGYTF
TRBJ1-4 | TRBV4-3 | TRBD1 | - | TGCGCCAGCAGCCAAGAGCAAGCCACAGACAGGGTTAATGAAAAACTGTTTTTT | CASSQEQATDRVNEKLFF
TRBJ2-2 | TRBV30 | - | - | TGTGCCTGGAGTGTACGGTCCGTGGGGGAGCTGTTTTTT | CAWSVRSVGELFF
TRBJ1-6 | TRBV2 | TRBD1 | - | TGTGCCAGCAGAAGGACCGGGACAGGGGACAATAATTCACCCCTCCACTTT | CASRRTGTGDNNSPLHF
TRBJ1-3 | TRBV27 | - | once | TGTGCCAGCCGCGCCTCAGGCTCTGGAAACACCATATATTTT | CASRASGSGNTIYF
TRBJ2-1 | TRBV5-1 | - | - | TGCGCCAGCAGCTTGACTACGCGTGAGCAGTTCTTC | CASSLTTREQFF
TRBJ1-2 | TRBV4-3 | TRBD1 | - | TGCGCCAGCAGCCTGGGAGAGGGCAGGGGGCTTTGGGGCTACACCTTC | CASSLGEGRGLWGYTF
TRBJ2-2 | TRBV19 | - | - | TGTGCCAGTACCCCTGGTCGAGGGGGAAACACCGGGGAGCTGTTTTTT | CASTPGRGGNTGELFF
TRBJ1-2 | TRBV7-2 | TRBD1 | - | TGTGCCAGCAGCTTAAGTCTGGACAGGGGGCTCTATGGCTACACCTTC | CASSLSLDRGLYGYTF
TRBJ2-3 | TRBV6-2/TRBV6-3 | TRBD1 | - | TGTGCCAGCAGTTACCAAACGGGACAGGGGGCGGTTACAGATACGCAGTATTTT | CASSYQTGQGAVTDTQYF
TRBJ2-5 | TRBV19 | TRBD1 | once | TGTGCCAGTTCCCTTGACAGGGAAGGAGAGACCCAGTACTTC | CASSLDREGETQYF
TRBJ2-1 | TRBV14 | - | - | TGTGCCAGCAGCCAAGGCTCCACTGGCGGGGCCACCTACAATGAGCAGTTCTTC | CASSQGSTGGATYNEQFF
TRBJ2-1 | TRBV7-8 | - | - | TGTGCCAGCAGCTTACGTTCTTCCTACAATGAGCAGTTCTTC | CASSLRSSYNEQFF
TRBJ2-4 | TRBV29-1 | TRBD2 | - | TGCAGCGTTGACGGACACGGGGGGGCTTTTGGCATTCAGTACTTC | CSVDGHGGAFGIQYF
TRBJ1-5 | TRBV3-1/TRBV3-2 | - | - | TGTGCCAGCAGCCAAGATCTCCTCCGTCAGCCCCAGCATTTT | CASSQDLLRQPQHF
TRBJ2-7 | TRBV4-1 | - | - | TGCGCCAGCAGTTCGACCGGGGACTGGATCTACGAGCAGTACTTC | CASSSTGDWIYEQYF
TRBJ2-3 | TRBV3-1/TRBV3-2 | - | - | TGTGCCAGCAGCCAACCCCTTAAGCGGGTGAGCACAGATACGCAGTATTTT | CASSQPLKRVSTDTQYF
TRBJ2-5 | TRBV19 | TRBD2 | - | TGTGCCAGTAGTATATTACCTGGGGTAGCGGGGGCTCAAGAGACCCAGTACTTC | CASSILPGVAGAQETQYF
TRBJ2-7 | TRBV7-2 | - | - | TGTGCCAGCAGCTTAGGGGCCGGGGCGCGGGGGACACCCTACGAGCAGTACTTC | CASSLGAGARGTPYEQYF